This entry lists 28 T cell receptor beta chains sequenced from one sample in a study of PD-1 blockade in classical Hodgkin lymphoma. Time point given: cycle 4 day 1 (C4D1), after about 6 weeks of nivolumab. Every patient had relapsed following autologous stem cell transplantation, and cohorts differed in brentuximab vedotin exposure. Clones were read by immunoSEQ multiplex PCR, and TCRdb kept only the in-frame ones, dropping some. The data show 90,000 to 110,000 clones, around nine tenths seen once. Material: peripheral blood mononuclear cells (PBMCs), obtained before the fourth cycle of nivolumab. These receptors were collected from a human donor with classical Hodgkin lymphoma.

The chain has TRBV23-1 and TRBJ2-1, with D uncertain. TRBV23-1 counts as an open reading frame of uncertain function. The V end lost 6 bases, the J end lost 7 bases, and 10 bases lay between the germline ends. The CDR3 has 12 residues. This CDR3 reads CASRPRRNEQFF. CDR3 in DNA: TGCGCCAGCAGACCCCGCAGGAATGAGCAGTTCTTC.

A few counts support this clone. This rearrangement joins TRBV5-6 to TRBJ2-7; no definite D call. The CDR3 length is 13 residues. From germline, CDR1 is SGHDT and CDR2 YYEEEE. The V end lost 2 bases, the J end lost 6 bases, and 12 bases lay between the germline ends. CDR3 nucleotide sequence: TGTGCCAGCAGCTTCGATAAGAGAGGCGAGCAGTACTTC. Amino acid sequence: CASSFDKRGEQYF.

The CDR3 sequence: CSVPSPGTDYNEQFF. CDR3 sequence (DNA): TGCAGCGTCCCCAGTCCCGGGACAGACTACAATGAGCAGTTCTTC. The rearrangement links TRBV29-1 to TRBJ2-1; 7 nucleotides line up with TRBD1. The germline V gene has CDR1 SQVTM and CDR2 ANQGSEA. J lost 3 bases, V lost 6 bases, and 11 bases had no gene match. The CDR3 length is 15 residues.

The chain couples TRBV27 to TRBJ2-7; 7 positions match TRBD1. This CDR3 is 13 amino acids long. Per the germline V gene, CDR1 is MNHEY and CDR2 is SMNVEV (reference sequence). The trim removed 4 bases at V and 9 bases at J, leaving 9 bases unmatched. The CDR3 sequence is CASSWDVAGGQYF. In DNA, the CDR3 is TGTGCCAGCAGTTGGGACGTCGCAGGGGGGCAGTACTTC.

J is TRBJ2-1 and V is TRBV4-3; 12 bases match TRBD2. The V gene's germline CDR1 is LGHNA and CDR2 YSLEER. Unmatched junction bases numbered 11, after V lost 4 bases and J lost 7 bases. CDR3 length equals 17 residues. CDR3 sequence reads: CASSLQGLAGGPNEQFF. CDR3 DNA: TGCGCCAGCAGCCTCCAGGGGCTAGCGGGAGGGCCAAATGAGCAGTTCTTC.

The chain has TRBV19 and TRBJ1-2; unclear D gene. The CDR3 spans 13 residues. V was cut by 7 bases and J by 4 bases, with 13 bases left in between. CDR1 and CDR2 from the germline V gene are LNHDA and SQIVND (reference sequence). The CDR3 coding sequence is TGTGCCAGTATGGAGGCCACTATCTATGGCTACACCTTC. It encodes CASMEATIYGYTF.

Written as DNA, the CDR3 is TGTGCCAGCAGTTCACGACTAGCGCCCCAAGAGACCCAGTACTTC. This encodes CASSSRLAPQETQYF. The chain joins TRBV27 to TRBJ2-5; TRBD2 agrees at 8 bases. Unmatched junction bases numbered 5, after V lost 4 bases and J lost 1 base. The CDR3 spans 15 residues. Germline V lookup: CDR1 MNHEY, CDR2 SMNVEV (reference sequence).

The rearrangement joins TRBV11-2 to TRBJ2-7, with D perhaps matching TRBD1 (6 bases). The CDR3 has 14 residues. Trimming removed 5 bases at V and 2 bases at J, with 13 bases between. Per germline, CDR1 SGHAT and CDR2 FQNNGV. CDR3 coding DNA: TGTGCCAGCAGCCCCAGACCAGGGGCCTACGAGCAGTACTTC. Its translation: CASSPRPGAYEQYF.

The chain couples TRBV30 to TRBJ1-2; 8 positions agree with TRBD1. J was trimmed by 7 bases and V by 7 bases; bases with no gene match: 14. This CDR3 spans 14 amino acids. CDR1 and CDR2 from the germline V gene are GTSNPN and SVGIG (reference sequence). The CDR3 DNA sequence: TGTGCCTCATACGGGACAGGCGTCATTAGTGGCTACACCTTC. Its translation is CASYGTGVISGYTF.

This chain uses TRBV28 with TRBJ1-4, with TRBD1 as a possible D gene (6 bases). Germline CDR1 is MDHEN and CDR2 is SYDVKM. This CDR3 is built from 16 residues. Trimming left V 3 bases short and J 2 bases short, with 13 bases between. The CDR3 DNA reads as TGTGCCAGCAGTTTTCCCTCGCAGGGGACTAATGAAAAACTGTTTTTT. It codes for CASSFPSQGTNEKLFF.

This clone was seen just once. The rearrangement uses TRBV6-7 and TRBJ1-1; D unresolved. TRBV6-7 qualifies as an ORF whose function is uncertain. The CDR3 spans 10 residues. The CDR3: CALDRTEAFF. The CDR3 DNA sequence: TGTGCTTTAGATAGGACTGAAGCTTTCTTT.

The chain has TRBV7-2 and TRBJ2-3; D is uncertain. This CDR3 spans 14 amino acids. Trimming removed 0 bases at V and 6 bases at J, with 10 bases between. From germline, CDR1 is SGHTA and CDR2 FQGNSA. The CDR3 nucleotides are TGTGCCAGCAGCTTAGCCCCCTTCCCGGATACGCAGTATTTT. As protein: CASSLAPFPDTQYF.

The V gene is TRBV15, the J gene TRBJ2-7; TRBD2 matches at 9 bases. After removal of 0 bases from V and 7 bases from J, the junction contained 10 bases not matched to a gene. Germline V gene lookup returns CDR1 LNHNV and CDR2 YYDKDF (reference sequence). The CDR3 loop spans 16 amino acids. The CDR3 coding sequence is TGTGCCACCAGCAGAGATTGGTTTGCGGGAGGGCGGGAGCAGTACTTC. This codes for CATSRDWFAGGREQYF.

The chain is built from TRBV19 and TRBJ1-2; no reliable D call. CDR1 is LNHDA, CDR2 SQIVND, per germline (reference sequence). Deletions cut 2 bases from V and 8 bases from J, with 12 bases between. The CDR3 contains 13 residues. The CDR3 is CASSIQAGSGYTF. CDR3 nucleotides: TGTGCCAGTAGTATACAAGCTGGATCGGGCTACACCTTC.

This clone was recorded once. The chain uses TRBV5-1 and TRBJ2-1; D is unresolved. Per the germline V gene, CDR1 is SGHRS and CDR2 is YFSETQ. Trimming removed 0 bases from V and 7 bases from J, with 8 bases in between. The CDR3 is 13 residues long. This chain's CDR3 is CASSLVLGNEQFF. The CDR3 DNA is TGCGCCAGCAGCTTGGTCCTGGGGAATGAGCAGTTCTTC.

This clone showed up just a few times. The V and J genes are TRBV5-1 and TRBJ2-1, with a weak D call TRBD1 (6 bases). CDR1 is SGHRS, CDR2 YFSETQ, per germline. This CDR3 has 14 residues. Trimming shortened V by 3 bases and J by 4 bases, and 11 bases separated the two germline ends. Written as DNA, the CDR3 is TGCGCCAGCAGCTCCTCAGGGACATACAATGAGCAGTTCTTC. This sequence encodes CASSSSGTYNEQFF.

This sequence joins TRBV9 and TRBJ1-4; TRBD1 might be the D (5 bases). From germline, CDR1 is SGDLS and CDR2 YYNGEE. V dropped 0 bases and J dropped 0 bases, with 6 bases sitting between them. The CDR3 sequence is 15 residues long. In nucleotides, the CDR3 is TGTGCCAGCAGCGTAGGGGGGGCAACTAATGAAAAACTGTTTTTT. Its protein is CASSVGGATNEKLFF.

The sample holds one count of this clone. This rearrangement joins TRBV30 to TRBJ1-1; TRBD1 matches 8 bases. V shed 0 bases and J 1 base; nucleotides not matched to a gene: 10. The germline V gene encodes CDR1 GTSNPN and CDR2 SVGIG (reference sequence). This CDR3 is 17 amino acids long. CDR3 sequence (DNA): TGTGCCTGGAGTGTAACCAGGGGGCCGGGTAAGAACACTGAAGCTTTCTTT. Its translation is CAWSVTRGPGKNTEAFF. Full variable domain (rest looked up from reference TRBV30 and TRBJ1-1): SQTIHQWPATLVQPVGSPLSLECTVEGTSNPNLYWYRQAAGRGLQLLFYSVGIGQISSEVPQNLSASRPQDRQFILSSKKLLLSDSGFYLCAWSVTRGPGKNTEAFFGQGTRLTVV.

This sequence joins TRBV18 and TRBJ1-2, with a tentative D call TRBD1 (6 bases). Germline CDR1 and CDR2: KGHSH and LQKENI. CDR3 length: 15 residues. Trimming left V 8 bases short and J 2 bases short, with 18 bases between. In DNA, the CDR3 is TGTGCCAGCCTCGGGACACCAAATGCCAACTATGGCTACACCTTC. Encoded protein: CASLGTPNANYGYTF.

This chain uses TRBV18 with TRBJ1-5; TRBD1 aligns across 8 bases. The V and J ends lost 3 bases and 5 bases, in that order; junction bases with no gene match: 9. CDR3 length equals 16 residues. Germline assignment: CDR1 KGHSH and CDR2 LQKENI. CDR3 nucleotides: TGTGCCAGCTCACCGGGATTGGGGACAGGAGATCAGCCCCAGCATTTT. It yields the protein CASSPGLGTGDQPQHF.

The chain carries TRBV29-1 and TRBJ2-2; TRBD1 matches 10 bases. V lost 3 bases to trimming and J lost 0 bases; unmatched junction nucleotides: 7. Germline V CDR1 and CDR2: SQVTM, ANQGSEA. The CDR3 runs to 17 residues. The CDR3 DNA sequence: TGCAGCGTTGAGGGGACAGGGGAATGGGCGAACACCGGGGAGCTGTTTTTT. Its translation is CSVEGTGEWANTGELFF.

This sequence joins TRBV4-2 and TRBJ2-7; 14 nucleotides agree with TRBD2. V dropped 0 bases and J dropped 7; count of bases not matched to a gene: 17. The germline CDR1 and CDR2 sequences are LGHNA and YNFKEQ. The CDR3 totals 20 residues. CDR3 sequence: CASSQDGGGDPGLAGVEQYF. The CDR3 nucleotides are TGTGCCAGCAGCCAAGATGGTGGAGGCGACCCGGGACTAGCGGGAGTTGAGCAGTACTTC.

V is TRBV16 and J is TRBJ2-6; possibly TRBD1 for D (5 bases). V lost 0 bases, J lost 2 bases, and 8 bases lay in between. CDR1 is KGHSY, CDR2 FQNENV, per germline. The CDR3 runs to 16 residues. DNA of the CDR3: TGTGCCAGCAGCCAATCTACCAGGGCTGGGGCCAACGTCCTGACTTTC. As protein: CASSQSTRAGANVLTF.

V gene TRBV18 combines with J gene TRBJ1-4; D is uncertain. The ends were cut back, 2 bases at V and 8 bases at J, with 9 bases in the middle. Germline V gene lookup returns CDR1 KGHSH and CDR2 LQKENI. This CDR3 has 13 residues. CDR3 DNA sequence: TGTGCCAGCTCACCATTTCCGTCGGAAAAACTGTTTTTT. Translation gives CASSPFPSEKLFF.

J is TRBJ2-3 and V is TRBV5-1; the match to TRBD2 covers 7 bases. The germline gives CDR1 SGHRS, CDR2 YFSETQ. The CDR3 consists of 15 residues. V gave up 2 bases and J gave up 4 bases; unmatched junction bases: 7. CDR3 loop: CASSLSGGFADTQYF. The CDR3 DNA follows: TGCGCCAGCAGCTTATCGGGAGGTTTCGCAGATACGCAGTATTTT.

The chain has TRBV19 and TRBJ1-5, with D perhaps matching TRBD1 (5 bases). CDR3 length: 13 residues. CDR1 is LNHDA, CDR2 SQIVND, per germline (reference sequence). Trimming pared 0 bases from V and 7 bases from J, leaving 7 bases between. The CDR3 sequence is CASSIEGLQPQHF. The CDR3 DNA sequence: TGTGCCAGTAGTATAGAGGGGCTGCAGCCCCAGCATTTT.

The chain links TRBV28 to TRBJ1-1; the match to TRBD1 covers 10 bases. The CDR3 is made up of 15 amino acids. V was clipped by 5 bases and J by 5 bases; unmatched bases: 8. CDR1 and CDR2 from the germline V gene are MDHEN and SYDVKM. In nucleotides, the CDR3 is TGTGCCAGCAGTCCTCCCCGGACAGGGGGGACTGAAGCTTTCTTT. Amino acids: CASSPPRTGGTEAFF.

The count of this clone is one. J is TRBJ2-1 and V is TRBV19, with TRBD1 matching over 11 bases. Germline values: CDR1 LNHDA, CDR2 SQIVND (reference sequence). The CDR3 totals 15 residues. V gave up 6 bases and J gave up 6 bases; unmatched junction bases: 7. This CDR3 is CASSVGDRGINEQFF. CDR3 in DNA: TGTGCCAGTAGCGTGGGGGACAGGGGGATCAATGAGCAGTTCTTC. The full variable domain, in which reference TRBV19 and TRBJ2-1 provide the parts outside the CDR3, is DGGITQSPKYLFRKEGQNVTLSCEQNLNHDAMYWYRQDPGQGLRLIYYSQIVNDFQKGDIAEGYSVSREKKESFPLTVTSAQKNPTAFYLCASSVGDRGINEQFFGPGTRLTVL.